This T cell receptor (beta chain) appears in the sequencing data of a study of human T cells and chemical hapten exposure. Study-wide background: Sensitization was performed using 2% DPC on an approximately 2 cm by approximately 2 cm upper inner arm skin site.

V gave up 7 bases and J gave up 4 bases; unmatched junction bases: 13. Germline CDR1 MDHEN, CDR2 SYDVKM. The CDR3 loop spans 16 amino acids. Study-level points and caveats: Counts of TCRs above 1 in 1000 frequency stayed unchanged with DPC sensitization.

Time point in this sample: patch test 2, 6 weeks after DPC sensitization. As to treatment: therapeutic diphenylcyclopropenone sensitization with weekly scalp DPC. Blood sampling preceded each patch test application. There are many counts of this clonotype. The antigen is unknown. In the original workflow: A per-sample median of approximately 100,000 TCRs was observed, with a range of about 20,000 to 700,000. TCRdb analysed the RACE reads with MiXCR anew, one entry per CDR3 protein. In this record, the V and J calls reflect TCRdb's handling and not the investigators' own analysis. In the table there are approximately 80,000 distinct CDR3 sequences, 10% of which are singletons.

The chain links TRBV28 to TRBJ2-1; 7 positions agree with TRBD2. The material was whole blood, obtained in connection with sensitization to the hapten diphenylcyclopropenone (DPC). This receptor was taken from a woman aged 30 to 39 with alopecia areata. Some clones in this sample may be carry-over from other donors' samples. CDR3 coding DNA: TGTGCCAGCATGATTCTGGCGGGAGACCGGTACAATGAGCAGTTCTTC. Encoded protein: CASMILAGDRYNEQFF.